A single sample gave rise to the 27 T cell receptor beta chains below, sequenced in a study of vaccination and CD4 T cells after COVID-19. The treatment was: roughly 11-day PBMC culture with coronavirus spike peptide pools or control peptides (ViraFEST assay). Cultured CD4+ T-cell DNA underwent Oncomine TCR Beta short-read sequencing. TCRdb reprocessed the PCR reads with MiXCR, giving one entry per CDR3 protein. The sample has 15,000 to 20,000 distinct CDR3 sequences, 45% to 70% seen once; the top ten hold around 9.6%. The antigens of these receptors remain unknown. Material: CD4+ T cells from blood, cultured in vitro. The source is a human donor who had recovered from COVID-19.

This chain uses TRBV10-3 with TRBJ2-1, with 9 bases aligning to TRBD2. CDR1 is ENHRY, CDR2 SYGVKD, per germline. The CDR3 extends over 14 amino acids. The V segment lost 3 bases and the J segment 7 bases; nucleotides outside the gene matches: 4. CDR3 region: CAISDLAGTNEQFF. The CDR3 coding sequence is TGTGCCATCAGTGACCTAGCGGGAACTAATGAGCAGTTCTTC.

The genes are TRBV25-1 and TRBJ2-3; 10 bases are shared with TRBD2. This CDR3 is 16 amino acids long. The germline V gene encodes CDR1 MGHDK and CDR2 SYGVNS. V was clipped by 3 bases and J by 6 bases; unmatched bases: 9. The CDR3 DNA sequence: TGTGCCAGCAGTGACTTAGCGGGAGGAGGTTTCGATACGCAGTATTTT. Protein sequence: CASSDLAGGGFDTQYF.

The V call is TRBV6-1, the J call TRBJ2-3, with 7 bases fitting TRBD2. V lost 8 bases, J lost 0 bases, and 8 bases stayed unmatched. Per the germline V gene, CDR1 is MNHNS and CDR2 is SASEGT. The length of the CDR3 is 15 residues. The CDR3 DNA sequence: TGTGCCAGCGGCGACGAAGCGGGGAGCACAGATACGCAGTATTTT. It translates to CASGDEAGSTDTQYF.

This chain joins TRBV27 and TRBJ1-3; TRBD1 matches at 9 bases. The CDR3 covers 14 residues. Germline CDR1 and CDR2: MNHEY and SMNVEV (reference sequence). The V gene end was trimmed by 5 bases and the J gene end by 3 bases; junction bases not matched to a gene: 2. The CDR3 DNA reads TGTGCCAGCAGTCCGACAGGGGGTGGAAACACCATATATTTT. It translates to CASSPTGGGNTIYF.

This chain uses TRBV5-6 with TRBJ1-1; a weak D match, TRBD1 (5 bases). CDR1 and CDR2 from the germline V gene are SGHDT and YYEEEE. V lost 4 bases and J 0 bases, leaving 7 bases between the germline ends. The CDR3 runs to 13 residues. This chain's CDR3 is CASSGALNTEAFF. The CDR3 DNA sequence: TGTGCCAGCAGCGGGGCGCTGAACACTGAAGCTTTCTTT.

CDR3 bases: TGCAGTGCTAGGAGGCCGGGGAGTGAAGCTTTCTTT. This encodes CSARRPGSEAFF. This chain links TRBV20-1 with TRBJ1-1; D is undetermined. The CDR3 totals 12 residues. V lost 3 bases to trimming and J lost 7 bases, with 12 bases between them. Germline lookup yields CDR1 DFQATT and CDR2 SNEGSKA (reference sequence).

This clonotype was seen only a few times. J is TRBJ1-5 and V is TRBV6-2 or TRBV6-3; D gene ambiguous. Between the trimmed V and J ends, which lost 6 bases and 0 bases, there was a span of 3 bases. Germline loops: CDR1 MNHEY, CDR2 SVGEGT. CDR3 length: 12 residues. CDR3 protein: CASRDSNQPQHF. The CDR3 bases are TGTGCCAGCAGGGATAGCAATCAGCCCCAGCATTTT.

This clonotype has a handful of counts. This rearrangement joins TRBV20-1 to TRBJ1-2; a possible D gene is TRBD1 (6 bases). The CDR3 extends over 13 amino acids. Germline CDR1 reads DFQATT; CDR2 reads SNEGSKA (reference sequence). V gave up 0 bases and J gave up 4 bases, with 9 bases separating them. DNA of the CDR3: TGCAGTGCTAGAGAGACAGGATTCTATGGCTACACCTTC. Translating gives CSARETGFYGYTF.

The CDR3 DNA follows: TGTGCCAGCAGCCCCGGACAGCACTACGAGCAGTACTTC. Its translation: CASSPGQHYEQYF. V usage is TRBV7-8 and J usage is TRBJ2-7, with D possibly being TRBD1 (6 bases). V lost 5 bases and J 3 bases, leaving 11 bases between the germline ends. Germline CDR1 SGHVS, CDR2 FQNEAQ. The length of the CDR3 is 13 residues.

This clonotype was counted only a few times. The rearrangement joins TRBV19 to TRBJ1-2; 9 bases are a match to TRBD1. V lost 4 bases, J lost 4 bases, and 7 bases stayed unmatched. This CDR3 is 15 amino acids long. Germline CDR1 and CDR2: LNHDA and SQIVND (reference sequence). The CDR3 reads CASSNTGTGIYGYTF. CDR3 DNA: TGTGCCAGTAGTAACACCGGGACAGGGATCTATGGCTACACCTTC.

The chain is built from TRBV10-3 and TRBJ1-2, with D possibly being TRBD1 (5 bases). Germline values: CDR1 ENHRY, CDR2 SYGVKD. This CDR3 has 12 residues. Trimming took 3 bases from V and 3 from J, leaving 5 bases between them. The CDR3 reads CAISEGDYGYTF. The CDR3, as DNA: TGTGCCATCAGTGAAGGGGACTATGGCTACACCTTC.

The chain uses TRBV19 and TRBJ2-4, with 7 positions matching TRBD2. There are 13 residues in the CDR3. Germline CDR1 and CDR2: LNHDA and SQIVND (reference sequence). V shed 8 bases, J shed 7 bases, and the junction held 8 bases outside the gene matches. CDR3 residues: CASGGGMVNIQYF. The CDR3 DNA reads TGTGCCAGTGGGGGAGGGATGGTGAACATTCAGTACTTC.

The chain recombines TRBV7-8 with TRBJ2-2, with 7 bases that match TRBD2. V dropped 5 bases and J dropped 3; count of bases not matched to a gene: 9. There are 16 residues in the CDR3. CDR1 is SGHVS, CDR2 FQNEAQ, per germline. The CDR3 loop is CASSTGAGRDTGELFF. The CDR3, as DNA: TGTGCCAGCAGCACAGGAGCGGGGAGGGACACCGGGGAGCTGTTTTTT.

The rearrangement uses TRBV5-4 and TRBJ2-2, with 11 nucleotides matching TRBD2. CDR3 length: 16 amino acids. V trimming: 4 bases; J trimming: 4 bases; junction bases outside the gene matches: 6. CDR1 and CDR2 from the germline V gene are SGHNT and YYREEE (reference sequence). The CDR3 DNA follows: TGTGCCAGCAGCACAGCTAGCGGGAGGAGCACCGGGGAGCTGTTTTTT. Translation: CASSTASGRSTGELFF.

The V call is TRBV27, the J call TRBJ1-2, with a tentative D call TRBD1 (5 bases). The CDR3 loop spans 14 amino acids. Germline assignment: CDR1 MNHEY and CDR2 SMNVEV (reference sequence). Trimming cost V 4 bases and J 5 bases, with 14 bases left between them. CDR3 bases: TGTGCCAGCAGTTACCGGGACCACGGGTATGGCTACACCTTC. Translation: CASSYRDHGYGYTF.

The chain employs TRBV12-3 or TRBV12-4 and TRBJ2-6; 9 positions agree with TRBD1. Unmatched junction bases numbered 9, after V lost 6 bases and J lost 3 bases. This CDR3 spans 17 amino acids. The CDR3 loop reads CASSPGQGSSGANVLTF. The CDR3 DNA sequence: TGTGCCAGCAGCCCGGGACAGGGCTCAAGTGGGGCCAACGTCCTGACTTTC.

The rearrangement links TRBV7-3 to TRBJ2-2, with 8 bases matching TRBD2. CDR1 is SGHTA and CDR2 is FQGTGA in the germline V gene. The CDR3 sequence is 14 residues long. The V gene end was trimmed by 3 bases and the J gene end by 7 bases; junction bases not matched to a gene: 4. Here the CDR3 reads CASSFTREGGELFF. In nucleotides, the CDR3 is TGTGCCAGCAGCTTTACCCGGGAGGGCGGGGAGCTGTTTTTT.

This chain connects TRBV5-1 to TRBJ1-1; 8 positions agree with TRBD1. Germline-derived CDR1 and CDR2 are SGHRS and YFSETQ. V lost 4 bases and J lost 0; bases outside the gene matches: 5. This CDR3 contains 15 residues. CDR3 coding DNA: TGCGCCAGCAGCATAGACAGGGGTCTGAACACTGAAGCTTTCTTT. Amino acid sequence: CASSIDRGLNTEAFF.

This sequence joins TRBV5-1 and TRBJ2-3; the match to TRBD1 covers 12 bases. V lost 4 bases, J lost 4 bases, and 7 bases stayed unmatched. The V gene's germline CDR1 is SGHRS and CDR2 YFSETQ. The CDR3 extends over 16 amino acids. DNA for the CDR3: TGCGCCAGCAGCCCGGGGGACAGGGGGCAAGCAGATACGCAGTATTTT. Translating gives CASSPGDRGQADTQYF.

This chain links TRBV11-3 with TRBJ1-2; D is unresolved. V lost 1 base, J lost 8 bases, and 17 bases lay in between. The CDR3 contains 15 residues. In germline, CDR1 is SGHNT, CDR2 YENEEA. CDR3 bases: TGTGCCAGCAGCTTAGCCGGCTCAGGAGTGTGGGGCTACACCTTC. This codes for CASSLAGSGVWGYTF.

The chain recombines TRBV20-1 with TRBJ2-7; D remains ambiguous. There are 11 residues in the CDR3. V was clipped by 1 base and J by 9 bases, with 10 bases between them. Per the germline V gene, CDR1 is DFQATT and CDR2 is SNEGSKA (reference sequence). The chain's CDR3 is CSARAGDSQYF. CDR3 nucleotide sequence: TGCAGTGCTAGAGCCGGCGACTCGCAGTACTTC.

V gene TRBV5-1 combines with J gene TRBJ1-5; 7 bases line up with TRBD1. This CDR3 has 14 amino acids. Germline V gene sequence: CDR1 SGHRS, CDR2 YFSETQ. Trimming removed 7 bases from V and 2 bases from J; junction bases left unmatched: 6. The CDR3 sequence is CASPDRVGNQPQHF. For the CDR3, the DNA is TGCGCCAGCCCCGACAGGGTGGGCAATCAGCCCCAGCATTTT.

This clonotype was observed a few times. This chain connects TRBV7-9 to TRBJ2-7, with a weak D call TRBD2 (7 bases). The CDR3 runs 13 residues. V was pared by 5 bases and J by 9 bases, with 17 bases between. CDR1 and CDR2 from the germline V gene are SEHNR and FQNEAQ (reference sequence). The CDR3 loop reads CASSPNYREGQYF. The CDR3 DNA reads TGTGCCAGCAGCCCAAATTACAGGGAGGGGCAGTACTTC.

This clonotype was counted only a few times. The chain is built from TRBV25-1 and TRBJ2-3, with 7 bases lining up with TRBD1. This CDR3 contains 15 residues. Germline CDR1 is MGHDK and CDR2 is SYGVNS. V shed 3 bases and J 1 base; nucleotides not matched to a gene: 4. The DNA for the CDR3 is TGTGCCAGCAGTGAGGGTGACAGGGGCACAGATACGCAGTATTTT. It codes for CASSEGDRGTDTQYF.

This clonotype was seen a few times. The chain combines TRBV7-9 with TRBJ1-5, with a tentative D call TRBD1 (6 bases). The CDR3 is 16 amino acids. Germline loops: CDR1 SEHNR, CDR2 FQNEAQ (reference sequence). V shed 5 bases and J shed 0 bases, with 14 bases lying between them. This CDR3 reads CASSDTYRASNQPQHF. Written as DNA, the CDR3 is TGTGCCAGCAGCGACACTTACAGGGCTAGCAATCAGCCCCAGCATTTT.

This clonotype was detected only a few times. The chain carries TRBV2 and TRBJ2-7; 12 positions match TRBD1. The trim removed 10 bases at V and 6 bases at J, leaving 7 bases unmatched. The CDR3 sequence is 13 residues long. Germline V gene data show CDR1 as SNHLY and CDR2 as FYNNEI. The CDR3: CATRRDRGREQYF. CDR3 nucleotide sequence: TGTGCCACCCGCCGGGACAGGGGGCGCGAGCAGTACTTC.

This clonotype was observed a few times. The rearrangement joins TRBV21-1 to TRBJ1-2; TRBD1, the table's D call, lacks a check against the DNA. TRBV21-1 is a pseudogene segment. The CDR3 contains 12 residues. Here the CDR3 DNA reads TGTGCCGGGGAGCAAGCAGGGTTTGGCTACACCTTC. This gives the protein CAGEQAGFGYTF.